Listed here are 9 T cell receptor beta chains from one sample, sequenced in a study of CD8 T cells in Susac syndrome. It was with random hexamers that roughly 0.45 to 1 ug RNA was reverse transcribed. TCRdb independently ran MiXCR on the immunoSEQ multiplex PCR reads; one entry per CDR3 protein. This table holds about 300,000 distinct CDR3 sequences, 70% to 90% found once. The specimen was CD8+ T cells from PBMCs. These receptor sequences come from a human donor with multiple sclerosis.

V gene TRBV19 combines with J gene TRBJ1-5; TRBD1 is a possible D gene (5 bases). The germline V and J ends were trimmed by 0 bases and 3 bases, with 9 bases remaining between them. CDR3 length: 15 residues. Germline lookup yields CDR1 LNHDA and CDR2 SQIVND (reference sequence). The CDR3 bases are TGTGCCAGTAGTATAGATCAGGGATCCAATCAGCCCCAGCATTTT. It specifies CASSIDQGSNQPQHF.

This sequence joins TRBV30 and TRBJ2-1; 15 bases line up with TRBD2. Germline trimming cut 5 bases from V and 9 bases from J; bases unmatched to any gene: 2. There are 13 residues in the CDR3. Germline CDR1 reads GTSNPN; CDR2 reads SVGIG (reference sequence). The CDR3 spells CAWGLAGGFEQFF. The CDR3 nucleotides are TGTGCCTGGGGACTAGCGGGAGGGTTTGAGCAGTTCTTC.

V is TRBV12-3 or TRBV12-4 and J is TRBJ2-3, with 7 bases aligning to TRBD1. The CDR3 extends over 14 amino acids. With 3 bases clipped from V and 2 bases from J, the junction kept 2 bases outside the gene matches. DNA for the CDR3: TGTGCCAGCAGTTTGCAGGGGGTCACAGATACGCAGTATTTT. It is translated as CASSLQGVTDTQYF.

In the case of this clonotype: The conserved phenylalanine or tryptophan normally closing the CDR3 is absent here, so this likely arose from a read error. The V and J genes are TRBV5-1 and TRBJ2-1; TRBD1 agrees at 11 bases. The junction had 1 base not matched to a gene; V was cut back by 4 bases and J by 4 bases. This CDR3 contains 14 residues. The germline V gene encodes CDR1 SGHRS and CDR2 YFSETQ. Here the CDR3 DNA reads TGCGCCAGCAGCGGGACAGGGGGGTACAATGAGCAGTTCTCC. Protein product: CASSGTGGYNEQFS.

The chain uses TRBV4-3 and TRBJ2-1, with D perhaps assigned TRBD1 or TRBD2 (6 bases each). Trimming cost V 0 bases and J 4 bases, with 10 bases left between them. The V gene's germline CDR1 is LGHNA and CDR2 YSLEER. The CDR3 totals 15 residues. The CDR3 loop reads CASSQEGGWYNEQFF. The CDR3 nucleotides are TGCGCCAGCAGCCAAGAAGGGGGGTGGTACAATGAGCAGTTCTTC.

This chain joins TRBV28 and TRBJ2-1, with 7 nucleotides matching TRBD2. Germline CDR1 is MDHEN and CDR2 is SYDVKM. V shed 8 bases, J shed 3 bases, and the junction held 10 bases outside the gene matches. This CDR3 has 15 amino acids. In DNA, the CDR3 is TGTGCCAGCTTGGAGGGAGGGCCTTTCTACAATGAGCAGTTCTTC. Amino acids: CASLEGGPFYNEQFF. Variable domain in full (rest from reference TRBV28 and TRBJ2-1): DVKVTQSSRYLVKRTGEKVFLECVQDMDHENMFWYRQDPGLGLRLIYFSYDVKMKEKGDIPEGYSVSREKKERFSLILESASTNQTSMYLCASLEGGPFYNEQFFGPGTRLTVL.

The chain recombines TRBV30 with TRBJ2-7, with 7 bases lining up with TRBD2. Germline V lookup: CDR1 GTSNPN, CDR2 SVGIG (reference sequence). V dropped 2 bases and J dropped 3; count of bases not matched to a gene: 16. The CDR3 loop spans 17 amino acids. In nucleotides, the CDR3 is TGTGCCTGGAGTCCTTCGCTGGTGGGGAGGGCCTTCTACGAGCAGTACTTC. Translated: CAWSPSLVGRAFYEQYF.

The chain employs TRBV4-3 and TRBJ2-7, with 7 bases that match TRBD1. The CDR3 has 15 amino acids. Germline V gene lookup returns CDR1 LGHNA and CDR2 YSLEER. Trimming took 0 bases from V and 2 from J; bases not matched to a gene: 4. Here the CDR3 reads CASSQDNQGAYEQYF. CDR3 coding DNA: TGCGCCAGCAGCCAAGATAATCAGGGGGCCTACGAGCAGTACTTC.

The chain joins TRBV15 to TRBJ2-3; 8 bases align to TRBD1. This CDR3 is built from 15 residues. The V and J ends lost 2 bases and 2 bases, in that order; junction bases with no gene match: 3. Germline V gene data show CDR1 as LNHNV and CDR2 as YYDKDF (reference sequence). CDR3 loop: CATSRTGGPTDTQYF. As DNA, the CDR3 is TGTGCCACCAGCAGAACAGGGGGACCCACAGATACGCAGTATTTT.